This T cell receptor beta chain stems from a study of cytomegalovirus exposure and HLA in healthy donors. Study-wide findings and caveats: As a later analysis showed, a missense DCLRE1C variant was linked to trimming of TCR beta V- and J-genes.

Germline CDR1 reads MNHNS; CDR2 reads SASEGT. The CDR3 contains 14 residues. Trimming shortened V by 0 bases and J by 7 bases, and 10 bases separated the two germline ends. This clone appeared a single time. Its antigen remains unknown. It was with 60 Vbeta and 13 Jbeta primers that the PCR ran. The data were produced by immunoSEQ multiplex PCR, yet TCRdb's version contains in-frame clones alone and is incomplete. Among 150,000 to 200,000 clones listed, 77% were seen once. This rearrangement joins TRBV6-1 to TRBJ1-5; no reliable D call. Material: PBMCs. This clonotype was obtained from a woman under 40 in good health and CMV-seropositive. CDR3 sequence (DNA): TGTGCCAGCAGTGAAGCCCTGCACATCCAGCCCCAGCATTTT. It specifies CASSEALHIQPQHF.